These T cell receptor beta chains were read from a single sample in a study of early T cells in non-severe SARS-CoV-2 infection. MiXCR, run by TCRdb on the 5' RACE reads, gives a single entry per CDR3 protein. In the table there are 30,000 to 45,000 distinct CDR3 sequences, roughly 6% of which are singletons. The sequencing used whole blood, collected at baseline. All receptors come from an adult who was a healthcare worker with PCR-confirmed SARS-CoV-2 infection or an uninfected control (not recorded which). CDR3s include the opening cysteine and the closing phenylalanine or tryptophan. The listing skips clone size in some rows; elsewhere it reads once, few, many or a size class.

V	J	size	CDR3
TRBV6-5	TRBJ1-5	many	CASSYRNNQPQHF
TRBV9	TRBJ2-7	many	CASSAGLTYEQYF
TRBV4-2	TRBJ2-7	-	CASSSMREDGGIDRRSSYEQYF
TRBV12-3/TRBV12-4	TRBJ2-3	many	CASELAGGGRDTQYF
TRBV7-2	TRBJ1-2	many	CASSLSPGQGSVYGYTF
TRBV12-3/TRBV12-4	TRBJ2-7	many	CASSTEDEQYF
TRBV5-6	TRBJ2-5	-	CASSSTSGTRFQETQYF
TRBV12-3/TRBV12-4	TRBJ2-5	many	CASRSRGGGTETQYF
TRBV12-5	TRBJ1-5	many	CASGLVIGQPQHF
TRBV6-5	TRBJ1-6	many	CASSSEDSPLHF
TRBV20-1	TRBJ2-4	-	CSASLAGATIQYF
TRBV29-1	TRBJ2-2	many	CSVEYDGIGELFF
TRBV6-4	TRBJ2-1	many	CASSDSLAGGNEQFF
TRBV7-9	TRBJ1-5	many	CASSSGRYSNQPQHF
TRBV12-3/TRBV12-4	TRBJ2-5	many	CASSSRFDREETQYF
TRBV4-2	TRBJ2-3	many	CASSERLAGGTDTQYF
TRBV18	TRBJ1-2	many	CASSPDRNYGYTF
TRBV4-2	TRBJ2-1	many	CASSQGSSKQFF
TRBV29-1	TRBJ2-7	-	CSARGLAGEQYF
TRBV7-2	TRBJ1-2	many	CASSWVPGGDYGYTF
TRBV12-3/TRBV12-4	TRBJ2-1	-	CASSLADYPYNEQFF
TRBV27	TRBJ1-3	many	CASSLTSSGNTIYF
TRBV7-6	TRBJ2-7	many	CASSLGPGASSYEQYF
TRBV5-1	TRBJ2-4	many	CASSLNTGGKNIQYF
TRBV4-1	TRBJ2-7	many	CASSHLFPAPRLAGGTEQYF
TRBV5-6	TRBJ1-1	-	CASRGGRTEAFF
TRBV15	TRBJ1-5	many	CATSRDRVIGRISNQPQHF
TRBV4-1	TRBJ1-1	many	CASSLDWAAQNTEAFF
TRBV6-2/TRBV6-3	TRBJ2-7	many	CASRGQANSYEQYF
TRBV7-9	TRBJ1-1	many	CASSLKNGRVNTEAFF
TRBV6-1	TRBJ2-3	many	CASRDTGGIRPYTQYF
TRBV20-1	TRBJ2-3	many	CSAKGLSPQYF
TRBV7-3	TRBJ2-2	-	CASSSIGGPGELFF
TRBV19	TRBJ2-2	-	CASTGGRWTGELFF
TRBV5-8	TRBJ2-3	many	CASSPGTSLATDTQYF
TRBV19	TRBJ2-7	many	CASSPGIAGTYEQYF
TRBV7-9	TRBJ2-3	many	CASSWGTDTQYF
TRBV7-8	TRBJ2-2	many	CASSLLVLARTPNTGELFF
TRBV6-5	TRBJ1-4	many	CASTSPGGGEKLFF
TRBV6-5	TRBJ2-3	many	CASSYDIGGGGTDTQYF
TRBV7-2	TRBJ2-5	many	CASSSNSAKTQYF
TRBV9	TRBJ2-7	once	CASSAGTAGYEQYF
TRBV20-1	TRBJ2-1	many	CSADGAGGYNEQFF
TRBV29-1	TRBJ2-3	few	CSVPGVLLTDTQYF
TRBV4-2	TRBJ1-2	many	CASSQDRGGGYGYTF
TRBV27	TRBJ2-7	many	CASSSDRAGDEQYF